This TCR beta chain was sequenced in a study of blood T cell repertoires in COVID-19. Study-wide context: Collection of acute and convalescent COVID-19 samples took place in the United States, Italy and Spain. PBMCs, B-cell-depleted T cells, or T cells provided the cDNA or gDNA that made up the material.

Original processing methods: Estimates of nucleated cell counts were drawn from the amplification of reference gene primers. TCRdb's copy holds only in-frame clones and misses some; the assay was immunoSEQ multiplex PCR. Clonal size and the V and J genes are those of that table, whereas D and trimming came from the DNA. The sample lists approximately 150,000 clones; around 89% were seen once. Trimming stripped 0 bases from V and 0 bases from J, with 7 bases between. The germline gives CDR1 SGHAT, CDR2 FQNNGV. The CDR3 extends over 15 amino acids. This sequence was found in a man in his forties or fifties with active or convalescent COVID-19. The chain carries TRBV11-2 and TRBJ2-3; D gene uncertain. Sequenced material: peripheral blood. The CDR3, as DNA: TGTGCCAGCAGCTTAGATCGCCAGAGCACAGATACGCAGTATTTT. Protein sequence: CASSLDRQSTDTQYF.